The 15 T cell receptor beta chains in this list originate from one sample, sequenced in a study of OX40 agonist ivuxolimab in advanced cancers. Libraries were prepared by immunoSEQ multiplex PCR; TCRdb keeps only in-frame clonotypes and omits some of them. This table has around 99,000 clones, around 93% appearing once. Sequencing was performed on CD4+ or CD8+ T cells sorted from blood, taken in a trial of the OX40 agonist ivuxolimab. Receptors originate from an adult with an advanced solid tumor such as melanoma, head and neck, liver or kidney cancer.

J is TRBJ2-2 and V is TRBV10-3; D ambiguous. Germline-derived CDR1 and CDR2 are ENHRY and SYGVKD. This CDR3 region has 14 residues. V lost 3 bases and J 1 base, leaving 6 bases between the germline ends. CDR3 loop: CAISERRNTGELFF. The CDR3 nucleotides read TGTGCCATCAGTGAACGTCGGAACACCGGGGAGCTGTTTTTT.

DNA for the CDR3: TGTGCCAGCAGCTTAGGGGTGGTGGCGCGGGTTCAGCCCCAGCATTTT. Protein sequence: CASSLGVVARVQPQHF. This rearrangement joins TRBV7-8 to TRBJ1-5; no reliable D call. V shed 1 base and J shed 6 bases, with 16 bases lying between them. Germline CDR1 is SGHVS and CDR2 is FQNEAQ. The length of the CDR3 is 16 residues.

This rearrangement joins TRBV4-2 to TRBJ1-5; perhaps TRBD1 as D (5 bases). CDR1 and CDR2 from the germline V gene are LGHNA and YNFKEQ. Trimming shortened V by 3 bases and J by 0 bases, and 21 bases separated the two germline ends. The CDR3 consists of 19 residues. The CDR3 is CASSHASVRGRYSNQPQHF. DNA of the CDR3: TGTGCCAGCAGCCATGCCTCGGTACGGGGCCGTTATAGCAATCAGCCCCAGCATTTT.

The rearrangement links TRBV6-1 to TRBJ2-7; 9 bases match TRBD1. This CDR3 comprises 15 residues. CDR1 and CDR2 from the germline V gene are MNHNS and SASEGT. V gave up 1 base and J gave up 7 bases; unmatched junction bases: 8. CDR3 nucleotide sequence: TGTGCCAGCAGTGAAGAAAGGGACAGGGTGCGGGAGCAGTACTTC. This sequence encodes CASSEERDRVREQYF.

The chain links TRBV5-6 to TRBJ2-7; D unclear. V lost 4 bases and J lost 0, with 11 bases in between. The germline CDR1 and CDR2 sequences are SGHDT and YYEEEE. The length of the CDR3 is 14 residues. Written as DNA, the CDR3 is TGTGCCAGCAGCCCAGGTTACGGCTCCTACGAGCAGTACTTC. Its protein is CASSPGYGSYEQYF.

CDR3 sequence reads: CASSYEGYGYGYTF. The CDR3 region has the DNA TGTGCCAGCAGTTACGAGGGGTATGGCTATGGCTACACCTTC. The chain recombines TRBV6-5 with TRBJ1-2, with D maybe TRBD1 (5 bases). There are 14 residues in the CDR3. Per germline, CDR1 MNHEY and CDR2 SVGAGI. The V end lost 2 bases, the J end lost 4 bases, and 11 bases lay between the germline ends.

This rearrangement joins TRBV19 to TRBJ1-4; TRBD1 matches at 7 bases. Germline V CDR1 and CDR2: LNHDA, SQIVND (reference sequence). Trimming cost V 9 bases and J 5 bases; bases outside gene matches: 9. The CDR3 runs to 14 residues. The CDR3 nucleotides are TGTGCCAGCAGAGGGGGACAGATGAATGAAAAACTGTTTTTT. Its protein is CASRGGQMNEKLFF.

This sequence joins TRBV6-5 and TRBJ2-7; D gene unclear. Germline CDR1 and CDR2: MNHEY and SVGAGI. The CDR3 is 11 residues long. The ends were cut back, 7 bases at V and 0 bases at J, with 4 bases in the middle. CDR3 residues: CASKGSYEQYF. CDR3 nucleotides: TGTGCCAGCAAGGGCTCCTACGAGCAGTACTTC.

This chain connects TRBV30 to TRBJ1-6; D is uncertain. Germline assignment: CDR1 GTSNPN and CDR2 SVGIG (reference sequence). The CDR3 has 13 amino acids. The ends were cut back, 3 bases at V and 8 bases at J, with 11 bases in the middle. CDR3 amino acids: CAWRGPPDSPLHF. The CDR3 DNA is TGTGCCTGGAGAGGTCCGCCGGATTCACCCCTCCACTTT. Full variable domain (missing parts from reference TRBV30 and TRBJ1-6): SQTIHQWPATLVQPVGSPLSLECTVEGTSNPNLYWYRQAAGRGLQLLFYSVGIGQISSEVPQNLSASRPQDRQFILSSKKLLLSDSGFYLCAWRGPPDSPLHFGNGTRLTVT.

The CDR3 DNA is TGTGCCAGCAGCTTAGACATGAGACAGCCCAATGAAGCTTTCTTT. Translated: CASSLDMRQPNEAFF. The V and J genes are TRBV11-2 and TRBJ1-1; a possible D gene is TRBD1 (5 bases). The V end was cut by 0 bases, the J end by 7 bases, with 15 bases between. This CDR3 is built from 15 residues. Germline CDR1 is SGHAT and CDR2 is FQNNGV.

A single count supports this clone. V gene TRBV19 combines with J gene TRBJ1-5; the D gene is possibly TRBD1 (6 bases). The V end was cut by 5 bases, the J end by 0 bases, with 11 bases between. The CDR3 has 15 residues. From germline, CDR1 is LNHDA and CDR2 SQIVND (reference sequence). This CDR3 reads CASSLWTDSNQPQHF. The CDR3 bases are TGTGCCAGTAGTCTTTGGACAGATAGCAATCAGCCCCAGCATTTT.

CDR3 nucleotide sequence: TGTGCCACCACACAGGGGGGGATATGGAATGAGCAGTTCTTC. Protein: CATTQGGIWNEQFF. V is TRBV15 and J is TRBJ2-1; D is possibly TRBD1 (8 bases). The V gene's germline CDR1 is LNHNV and CDR2 YYDKDF (reference sequence). The CDR3 sequence is 14 residues long. V was trimmed by 7 bases and J by 7 bases, leaving 17 bases between them.

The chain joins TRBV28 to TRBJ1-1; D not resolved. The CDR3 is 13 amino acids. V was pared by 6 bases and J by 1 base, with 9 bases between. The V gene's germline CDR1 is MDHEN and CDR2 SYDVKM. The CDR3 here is CASSQRQNTEAFF. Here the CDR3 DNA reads TGTGCCAGCAGCCAACGACAGAACACTGAAGCTTTCTTT.

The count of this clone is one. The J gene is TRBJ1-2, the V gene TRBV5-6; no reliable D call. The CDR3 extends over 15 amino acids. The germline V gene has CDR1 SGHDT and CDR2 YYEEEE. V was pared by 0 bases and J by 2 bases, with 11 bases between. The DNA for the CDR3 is TGTGCCAGCAGCTTGGTTGAAAACCGAAACTATGGCTACACCTTC. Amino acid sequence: CASSLVENRNYGYTF. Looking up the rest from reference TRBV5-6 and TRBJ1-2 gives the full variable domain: DAGVTQSPTHLIKTRGQQVTLRCSPKSGHDTVSWYQQALGQGPQFIFQYYEEEERQRGNFPDRFSGHQFPNYSSELNVNALLLGDSALYLCASSLVENRNYGYTFGSGTRLTVV.

CDR3 loop: CASSLEGGRETQYF. DNA for the CDR3: TGTGCCAGCAGCTTGGAGGGCGGGAGAGAGACCCAGTACTTC. The chain combines TRBV5-4 with TRBJ2-5; 7 nucleotides agree with TRBD2. Germline trimming cut 0 bases from V and 4 bases from J; bases unmatched to any gene: 3. This CDR3 contains 14 residues. Germline V lookup: CDR1 SGHNT, CDR2 YYREEE (reference sequence).